Shown below are 7 T cell receptor beta chains from a single sample sequenced in a study of graft-versus-host responses after intestinal transplantation. Profiled with immunoSEQ multiplex PCR; TCRdb holds only in-frame clones, not every one. The repertoire includes some 96,000 clones, roughly 90% of them detected once, and about 16% sits in the top ten. The starting material was PBMCs, obtained around 68 weeks after intestinal transplant. The receptors were gathered from a human patient who received an intestinal transplant, so some T cells may come from the graft donor.

With respect to this clone: One end of the junction varies from germline; a read error may be responsible. The same CDR3 also results from other DNA sequences found in this sample. This CDR3 is CASSSGESDTQYF. The CDR3 DNA reads TGTGCCAGCTCTAGCGGGGAGTCCGATACGCAGTACTTT. The V call is TRBV6-4, the J call TRBJ2-3; the match to TRBD2 covers 9 bases. In germline, CDR1 is MRHNA, CDR2 SNTAGT. This CDR3 contains 13 residues.

The chain is built from TRBV25-1 and TRBJ2-2; no firm D call. CDR1 and CDR2 (germline): MGHDK, SYGVNS. The length of the CDR3 is 15 residues. V lost 1 base and J 5 bases, leaving 11 bases between the germline ends. The CDR3: CASSESGLITGELFF. In DNA form, the CDR3 reads TGTGCCAGCAGTGAATCCGGTTTGATAACCGGGGAGCTGTTTTTT. Variable domain in full (rest from reference TRBV25-1 and TRBJ2-2): EADIYQTPRYLVIGTGKKITLECSQTMGHDKMYWYQQDPGMELHLIHYSYGVNSTEKGDLSSESTVSRIRTEHFPLTLESARPSHTSQYLCASSESGLITGELFFGEGSRLTVL.

The chain combines TRBV11-2 with TRBJ1-4; 7 bases map to TRBD1. V dropped 5 bases and J dropped 7; count of bases not matched to a gene: 13. The CDR3 loop spans 16 amino acids. Germline-derived CDR1 and CDR2 are SGHAT and FQNNGV. The CDR3 region is CASSTPTGLFGEKLFF. CDR3 nucleotides: TGTGCCAGCAGCACGCCGACAGGGTTGTTTGGTGAAAAACTGTTTTTT.

Comments on this clone: The sample holds other DNA sequences that translate to the same CDR3. This chain links TRBV5-1 with TRBJ1-1; D perhaps matches TRBD1 (6 bases). Germline V gives CDR1 SGHRS, CDR2 YFSETQ. This CDR3 has 13 residues. Trimming shortened V by 4 bases and J by 1 base, and 8 bases separated the two germline ends. CDR3 DNA: TGCGCCAGCAGCCTAGGGGGGAACACTGAAGCTTTCTTT. Its protein is CASSLGGNTEAFF.

The rearrangement uses TRBV10-1 and TRBJ2-2; D unresolved. With 4 bases removed from V and 3 bases from J, the gap between germline ends came to 6 bases. This CDR3 region has 13 residues. Per germline, CDR1 WNHNN and CDR2 SYGVQD (reference sequence). The CDR3 DNA is TGCGCCAGCAGTGTTTCGCACACCGGGGAGCTGTTTTTT. Translating gives CASSVSHTGELFF.

CDR3 in amino acids: CASSLERGRTEAFF. The DNA for the CDR3 is TGTGCCAGCAGCTTAGAGAGGGGGAGGACTGAAGCTTTCTTT. The chain carries TRBV7-9 and TRBJ1-1, with D perhaps TRBD1 (6 bases). From germline, CDR1 is SEHNR and CDR2 FQNEAQ (reference sequence). The V gene lost 1 base and the J gene lost 5 bases, with 11 bases spanning the gap. CDR3 length: 14 residues.

The V call is TRBV7-3, the J call TRBJ1-1; D remains ambiguous. The V end was cut by 2 bases, the J end by 1 base, with 8 bases between. The germline V gene encodes CDR1 SGHTA and CDR2 FQGTGA. This CDR3 is built from 14 residues. The CDR3 loop is CASSLFPGNTEAFF. CDR3 bases: TGTGCCAGCAGCTTATTCCCGGGGAACACTGAAGCTTTCTTT.